In this sample, the clone carrying this T cell receptor beta chain turned up many times. Its antigen is undetermined. This sample was taken from a study of T cells after posttransplantation cyclophosphamide. Overall study findings and caveats: Tissue-infiltrating T cells from skin or gut overlapped little with blood T cells. Later blood repertoires were often dominated by clones from the donor CD8+ memory compartment. Recipient CMV seropositivity and CMV reactivation strongly tracked TRB clonality.

Germline CDR1 SGHNT, CDR2 YENEEA. This CDR3 has 15 residues. V was pared by 5 bases and J by 5 bases, with 5 bases of the junction left unmatched. TCRdb's copy holds only in-frame clones and misses some; the assay was immunoSEQ multiplex PCR. This sample has 30,000 to 50,000 clones, each found more than once. The sequenced sample consisted of PBMCs. The clonotype originates from a woman aged 45-60 years in good health and a related stem cell transplant donor. The V and J genes are TRBV11-3 and TRBJ2-2; 10 bases are a match to TRBD2. The CDR3 coding sequence is TGTGCCAGCAGCGCTAGCGGGGGTGGGACCGGGGAGCTGTTTTTT. Its protein is CASSASGGGTGELFF.